The 18 T cell receptor beta chains presented below share a single source sample, sequenced in a study of T cells expressing NK-cell markers. TCRdb re-called the 5' RACE reads; every CDR3 protein appears as one record, without DNA. The sample includes 200,000 to 300,000 distinct CDR3 sequences. The sequencing input was blood T cells: a sorted CD56 or NKG2C T cell subset, CD4+ or CD8+ T cells, or bulk PBMC T cells (not recorded which). These receptors all stem from a woman aged 18 to 75 in good health.

This rearrangement joins TRBV6-2 or TRBV6-3 to TRBJ2-1; TCRdb calls TRBD2, which cannot be checked without DNA. The CDR3 consists of 18 residues. The germline gives CDR1 MNHEY, CDR2 SVGEGT. The CDR3 loop reads CASSYSLAGGQSYNEQFF.

This chain uses TRBV9 with TRBJ2-3; TCRdb's D gene call, TRBD1, goes unchecked for lack of DNA. CDR3 length equals 13 residues. Germline V gene sequence: CDR1 SGDLS, CDR2 YYNGEE. The CDR3: CASSPNNPRAQYF.

This chain uses TRBV4-3 with TRBJ2-3. This CDR3 has 14 residues. The germline V gene has CDR1 LGHNA and CDR2 YSLEER. The chain's CDR3 is CASSQDRSGDTQYF.

The chain is built from TRBV20-1 and TRBJ2-3. The CDR3 has 15 residues. Germline assignment: CDR1 DFQATT and CDR2 SNEGSKA (reference sequence). CDR3 loop: CSAVRDAVSTDTQYF.

The chain has TRBV20-1 and TRBJ2-3; TCRdb's assignment of TRBD2 cannot be checked, as there is no DNA. The CDR3 contains 14 residues. Germline values: CDR1 DFQATT, CDR2 SNEGSKA (reference sequence). This chain's CDR3 is CSVTRGANTDTQYF.

The chain carries TRBV7-2 and TRBJ2-3; TCRdb gives TRBD1 as the D gene, but with no DNA this cannot be confirmed. This CDR3 is built from 16 residues. Germline CDR1 reads SGHTA; CDR2 reads FQGNSA. This CDR3 reads CASSYSGTQKADTQYF.

The chain is built from TRBV6-1 and TRBJ1-1. The CDR3 spans 14 residues. The germline V gene has CDR1 MNHNS and CDR2 SASEGT. The CDR3 is CASSPREGQTEAFF.

This sequence joins TRBV10-3 and TRBJ1-2. Germline values: CDR1 ENHRY, CDR2 SYGVKD. The length of the CDR3 is 14 residues. The CDR3: CAISDLRTAYGYTF.

The chain uses TRBV7-3 and TRBJ2-3; TCRdb's D gene call, TRBD1, goes unchecked for lack of DNA. In germline, CDR1 is SGHTA, CDR2 FQGTGA. This CDR3 spans 15 amino acids. This CDR3 is CASSRTGTATDTQYF.

The V call is TRBV7-8, the J call TRBJ2-2; the D call of TRBD2 rests on TCRdb alone, since no DNA is present to check it. The CDR3 consists of 18 residues. Per the germline V gene, CDR1 is SGHVS and CDR2 is FQNEAQ. The CDR3 is CASSFGTSGGAITGELFF. The full variable domain, in which reference TRBV7-8 and TRBJ2-2 provide the parts outside the CDR3, is GAGVSQSPRYKVAKRGQDVALRCDPISGHVSLFWYQQALGQGPEFLTYFQNEAQLDKSGLPSDRFFAERPEGSVSTLKIQRTQQEDSAVYLCASSFGTSGGAITGELFFGEGSRLTVL.

This rearrangement joins TRBV7-9 to TRBJ1-3; TCRdb indicates TRBD1, and absent DNA this call remains unverified. CDR1 and CDR2 (germline): SEHNR, FQNEAQ (reference sequence). The CDR3 contains 14 residues. This chain's CDR3 is CASSSGQARNTIYF. The whole variable domain, filled in from reference TRBV7-9 and TRBJ1-3, reads DTGVSQNPRHKITKRGQNVTFRCDPISEHNRLYWYRQTLGQGPEFLTYFQNEAQLEKSRLLSDRFSAERPKGSFSTLEIQRTEQGDSAMYLCASSSGQARNTIYFGEGSWLTVV.

The genes are TRBV18 and TRBJ1-6; TCRdb indicates TRBD1, and absent DNA this call remains unverified. The CDR3 is 13 residues long. The germline V gene has CDR1 KGHSH and CDR2 LQKENI. The CDR3 is CASSTGEGSPLHF.

The chain recombines TRBV12-3 or TRBV12-4 with TRBJ2-1; absent DNA, TCRdb's TRBD1 call cannot be checked. The CDR3 covers 14 residues. CDR3 region: CASRPGQGVNEQFF.

The rearrangement links TRBV7-6 to TRBJ1-5; checking the TCRdb D call of TRBD1 is not possible without DNA. The CDR3 contains 18 residues. Per the germline V gene, CDR1 is SGHVS and CDR2 is FNYEAQ. CDR3 loop: CASSLGQGPPNSNQPQHF.

This rearrangement joins TRBV20-1 to TRBJ1-2; lacking DNA, the TRBD1 call made by TCRdb goes unchecked. The V gene's germline CDR1 is DFQATT and CDR2 SNEGSKA (reference sequence). The CDR3 is 13 amino acids. CDR3 loop: CSASTGKIYGYTF.

The rearrangement joins TRBV18 to TRBJ2-1. Germline assignment: CDR1 KGHSH and CDR2 LQKENI. This CDR3 is 12 amino acids long. The CDR3 spells CASSRVGDEQFF. The whole variable domain, filled in from reference TRBV18 and TRBJ2-1, reads NAGVMQNPRHLVRRRGQEARLRCSPMKGHSHVYWYRQLPEEGLKFMVYLQKENIIDESGMPKERFSAEFPKEGPSILRIQQVVRGDSAAYFCASSRVGDEQFFGPGTRLTVL.

The J gene is TRBJ2-2, the V gene TRBV12-3 or TRBV12-4; checking the TCRdb D call of TRBD1 is not possible without DNA. This CDR3 has 14 residues. The CDR3 loop is CASRGQVENGELFF.

The J gene is TRBJ2-1, the V gene TRBV30; TCRdb outputs TRBD2, but without DNA this stays unchecked. CDR3 length: 18 residues. In germline, CDR1 is GTSNPN, CDR2 SVGIG (reference sequence). The CDR3 protein is CAWSPGRLAGGSYNEQFF.